This T cell receptor (beta chain) was captured in a study of blood T cells in healthy people across ages. Study as a whole: T cells yielded about one barcoded beta molecule per two cells through template switching. Whole-study results and caveats: Shifts in expanded clonotypes may have been confounded by donor CMV status, which was unknown. More naive CD4+ cells and higher diversity marked long-lived donors relative to aged donors.

Worth noting for this clonotype: The antigen is undetermined.

With 8 bases removed from V and 5 bases from J, the gap between germline ends came to 21 bases. The CDR3 consists of 15 residues. The V gene's germline CDR1 is SGHTA and CDR2 FQGTGA. A second about 7 to 12 cycle PCR used barcoded and J-beta primers. Unique molecular identifiers of 12 random nucleotides labeled each cDNA. MiXCR, applied by TCRdb to the 5' RACE reads, yields one record per CDR3 protein. The sample consists of almost 1 million distinct CDR3 sequences, 51% of them appearing once. The TCR sequence derives from a woman aged 60-70 years in good health. The sequencing input was blood. The J gene is TRBJ2-5, the V gene TRBV7-3; D is perhaps TRBD2 (7 bases). CDR3 bases: TGTGCCAGCTCAAAAGGGGGGGGAGACGCGGAGACCCAGTACTTC. This encodes CASSKGGGDAETQYF. The full variable domain, rest sourced from reference TRBV7-3 and TRBJ2-5, is GAGVSQTPSNKVTEKGKYVELRCDPISGHTALYWYRQSLGQGPEFLIYFQGTGAADDSGLPNDRFFAVRPEGSVSTLKIQRTERGDSAVYLCASSKGGGDAETQYFGPGTRLLVL.